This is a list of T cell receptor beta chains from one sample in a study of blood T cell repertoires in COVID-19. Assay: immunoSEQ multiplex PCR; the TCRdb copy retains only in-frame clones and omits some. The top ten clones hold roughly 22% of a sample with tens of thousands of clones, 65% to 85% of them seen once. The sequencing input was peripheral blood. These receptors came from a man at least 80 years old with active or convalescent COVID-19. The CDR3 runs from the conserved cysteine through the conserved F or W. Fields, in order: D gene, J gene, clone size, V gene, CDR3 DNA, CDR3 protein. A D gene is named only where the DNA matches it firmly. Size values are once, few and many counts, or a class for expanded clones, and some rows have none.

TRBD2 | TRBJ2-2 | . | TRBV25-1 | TGTGCCAGCAGTCGGGCGGGGGCCGGGGAGCTGTTTTTT | CASSRAGAGELFF
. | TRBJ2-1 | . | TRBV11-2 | TGTGCCAGCAGCTTCTTGGGGCTCAGGAATGAGCAGTTCTTC | CASSFLGLRNEQFF
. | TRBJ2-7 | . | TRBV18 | TGTGCCAGCTCACCGGGCCTCTACGAGCAGTACTTC | CASSPGLYEQYF
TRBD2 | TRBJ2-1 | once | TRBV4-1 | TGCGCCAGCAGCCAAGAACTGCCGGGAGGGCGAGGGAATGAGCAGTTCTTC | CASSQELPGGRGNEQFF
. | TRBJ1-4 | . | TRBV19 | TGTGCCACCAAATACAGGGATTTTGAAAAACTGTTTTTT | CATKYRDFEKLFF
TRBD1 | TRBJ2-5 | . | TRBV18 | TGTGCCAGCTTAGTGGACAGGGCCGAGACCCAGTACTTC | CASLVDRAETQYF
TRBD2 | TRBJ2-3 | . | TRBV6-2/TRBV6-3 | TGTGCCAGCAGTTACTCTCTGCGGGAGGGCCTAGATACGCAGTATTTT | CASSYSLREGLDTQYF
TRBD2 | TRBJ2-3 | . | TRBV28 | TGTGCCAGCAGTTTAAGGCGGACTAGCGGGAGCACAGATACGCAGTATTTT | CASSLRRTSGSTDTQYF
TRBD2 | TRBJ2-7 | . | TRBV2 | TGTGCCAGCAGTGAATCCGCGGGAGTGGCGTACGAGCAGTACTTC | CASSESAGVAYEQYF
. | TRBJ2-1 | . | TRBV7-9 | TGTGCCAGCCCTCCCCGGGACGGGAGCTCCTACAATGAGCAGTTCTTC | CASPPRDGSSYNEQFF
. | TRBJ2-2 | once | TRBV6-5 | TGTGCCAGCCGAGGGGGAGATTGGGGGGAGCTGTTTTTT | CASRGGDWGELFF
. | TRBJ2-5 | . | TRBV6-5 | TGTGCCAGCAGAGCCCTGCAGGTGGCCTGGGAGACCCAGTACTTC | CASRALQVAWETQYF
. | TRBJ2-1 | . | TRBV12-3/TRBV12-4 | TGTGCCAGCAGTCGGGAGTTGAATGAGCAGTTCTTC | CASSRELNEQFF
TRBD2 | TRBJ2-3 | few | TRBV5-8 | TGTGCCAGCAGCACCCGACTAGCGGGGGGTGTTGCAGATACGCAGTATTTT | CASSTRLAGGVADTQYF